This TCR beta chain was profiled in a study of technical replicates of blood from several donors. Assay used: immunoSEQ multiplex PCR; TCRdb lists only in-frame clones, some missing. The sample lists about 88,000 clones, under 95% seen once, with about 0.24% in the top ten. V lost 2 bases, J lost 4 bases, and 15 bases lay in between. Germline CDR1 MDHEN, CDR2 SYDVKM. This CDR3 comprises 16 residues. This TCR came from a human donor in good health. The specimen sequenced was T cells isolated from PBMCs. The J gene is TRBJ1-5, the V gene TRBV28, with D perhaps matching TRBD1 (6 bases). The CDR3 DNA reads TGTGCCAGCAGTTTACTCACGGGGGGCCGAAATCAGCCCCAGCATTTT. It yields the protein CASSLLTGGRNQPQHF.